Sequencing of this T cell receptor beta chain was carried out in a study of neurological immune-mediated disorders. This clonotype was counted ten times or more. CD4+ or CD8+ T cells at a count of about 1 million served as input for the sorted libraries. The making of cDNA relied on 5'RACE with 10-nucleotide random UMIs. Whenever a sequencing run was performed, it yielded over 190 million TCR-beta sequences from 15-18 subjects. TCRdb analysed the 5' RACE reads with MiXCR anew, one entry per CDR3 protein. The sample has 13,000 to 15,000 distinct CDR3 sequences; around 13% are singletons. Sequenced input: CD8+ T cells from blood. The sequence came from a female donor with HTLV-1-associated myelopathy (HAM/TSP).

Written as DNA, the CDR3 is TGCGCCAGCAGCTGGAGCCCGCAGGGGCTCACCCGGAGCTCCTACAATGAGCAGTTCTTC. Residues: CASSWSPQGLTRSSYNEQFF. The V gene is TRBV5-1, the J gene TRBJ2-1; D is perhaps TRBD1 (6 bases). Trimming left V 3 bases short and J 0 bases short, with 25 bases between. The CDR3 covers 20 residues. In germline, CDR1 is SGHRS, CDR2 YFSETQ.